This T cell receptor (beta chain) was captured by sequencing in a study of blood T cell repertoires in COVID-19. Study background: T cells, B-cell-depleted T cells, or PBMCs supplied cDNA or gDNA.

Before being deemed recovered, Cohort 3 donors had two negative PCRs, clearance, or symptom resolution. How the authors handled the data: Amplification from reference gene primers served as the basis for estimated nucleated cell counts. The data were produced by immunoSEQ multiplex PCR, yet TCRdb's version contains in-frame clones alone and is incomplete. The V and J calls and the clone size are those of that table, but D and trimming were determined from the DNA. This table holds a few hundred thousand clones, 70% to 90% found once. The CDR3 consists of 13 residues. After removal of 5 bases from V and 0 bases from J, the junction contained 3 bases not matched to a gene. The V gene's germline CDR1 is SQVTM and CDR2 ANQGSEA.

This clonotype was obtained from a man in his thirties or forties who had recovered from COVID-19. The V gene is TRBV29-1, the J gene TRBJ1-1, with 7 bases that match TRBD1. Sequenced sample: PBMCs or T cells enriched from blood (not recorded which). CDR3 nucleotides: TGCAGCGTTCCGACAGGGTTGAACACTGAAGCTTTCTTT. It encodes CSVPTGLNTEAFF. Full variable domain (rest looked up from reference TRBV29-1 and TRBJ1-1): SAVISQKPSRDICQRGTSLTIQCQVDSQVTMMFWYRQQPGQSLTLIATANQGSEATYESGFVIDKFPISRPNLTFSTLTVSNMSPEDSSIYLCSVPTGLNTEAFFGQGTRLTVV.